This TCR beta chain is drawn from a study of regulatory T cells in long-lasting Graves disease. Relying on iRepertoire HTBI primers and Arm-PCR of CDR3 regions, the team built TCR beta libraries. Each CDR3 protein is one row after TCRdb ran MiXCR on the multiplex PCR reads. The table has approximately 500,000 distinct CDR3 sequences, roughly a fifth seen once; the top ten hold more than 6%. Regarding time point: persistent/refractory GD, antithyroid drugs over 5 years with positive TRAb. TCR sequences were obtained from RNA taken from PBMCs. Germline V gene sequence: CDR1 SGHNT, CDR2 YENEEA. Trimming removed 6 bases from V and 0 bases from J, with 13 bases in between. CDR3 length: 15 residues.

The sequencing used peripheral blood mononuclear cells (PBMCs), collected when the disease was refractory, from a patient treated with antithyroid drugs. V usage is TRBV11-3 and J usage is TRBJ2-3; unclear D gene. This sequence was found in a female donor with Graves disease. The chain's CDR3 is CASRNRGWSTDTQYF. The CDR3 DNA is TGTGCCAGCAGAAATCGAGGATGGAGCACAGATACGCAGTATTTT. The variable domain in full, with the rest retrieved from reference TRBV11-3 and TRBJ2-3, is EAGVVQSPRYKIIEKKQPVAFWCNPISGHNTLYWYLQNLGQGPELLIRYENEEAVDDSQLPKDRFSAERLKGVDSTLKIQPAELGDSAVYLCASRNRGWSTDTQYFGPGTRLTVL.